This is a list of T cell receptor beta chains from one sample in a study of cytomegalovirus exposure and HLA in healthy donors. TCRdb keeps only in-frame clones here, not all; method: immunoSEQ multiplex PCR. The sample includes 150,000 to 200,000 clones, around 82% seen only once; the top ten take under 7.5%. The source material was PBMCs. The source is a man aged 40-50 years in good health and CMV-seronegative. CDR3s include the opening cysteine and the closing phenylalanine or tryptophan. Each record gives: CDR3 DNA, CDR3 protein, J gene, clone size, D gene, V gene. D genes are given only for firm matches. Some rows mark clone size as missing; the rest say once, few, many or name a class of expanded clone.

CDR3 DNA: TGTGCCAGCAGTCCAAGGTCAGGGCAGCCCCAGCATTTT
CDR3 protein: CASSPRSGQPQHF
J gene: TRBJ1-5
clone size: -
D gene: -
V gene: TRBV27

CDR3 DNA: TGTGCCAGCAGCCGGACAGTCGGCTACACCTTC
CDR3 protein: CASSRTVGYTF
J gene: TRBJ1-2
clone size: -
D gene: -
V gene: TRBV7-9

CDR3 DNA: TGTGCCAGTAGTCTGTGGGACTCGCAAGACAATGAGCAGTTCTTC
CDR3 protein: CASSLWDSQDNEQFF
J gene: TRBJ2-1
clone size: -
D gene: -
V gene: TRBV19

CDR3 DNA: TGTGCCAGCTCACCCCGGGACTTCTCGGGGAACACTGAAGCTTTCTTT
CDR3 protein: CASSPRDFSGNTEAFF
J gene: TRBJ1-1
clone size: -
D gene: -
V gene: TRBV18

CDR3 DNA: TGTGCCTGGAGTCCCCGGACAGGGGGCAACACTGAAGCTTTCTTT
CDR3 protein: CAWSPRTGGNTEAFF
J gene: TRBJ1-1
clone size: -
D gene: TRBD1
V gene: TRBV30

CDR3 DNA: TGTGCCAGCAGCTTAGTAAACGGTTTTTCCTACGAGCAGTACTTC
CDR3 protein: CASSLVNGFSYEQYF
J gene: TRBJ2-7
clone size: -
D gene: -
V gene: TRBV7-6

CDR3 DNA: TGTGCCAGCAGCCTAGGACTAGCGGGAGTAAACACCGGGGAGCTGTTTTTT
CDR3 protein: CASSLGLAGVNTGELFF
J gene: TRBJ2-2
clone size: -
D gene: TRBD2
V gene: TRBV2

CDR3 DNA: TGTGCCAGCAGCTTGGCCAAGGGGACTAGCGGGAAGGAGACCCAGTACTTC
CDR3 protein: CASSLAKGTSGKETQYF
J gene: TRBJ2-5
clone size: once
D gene: TRBD2
V gene: TRBV5-6

CDR3 DNA: TGTGCCAGTAGTACGCGACCAGGGGACCGGGCCCAGCATTTT
CDR3 protein: CASSTRPGDRAQHF
J gene: TRBJ1-5
clone size: -
D gene: -
V gene: TRBV19

CDR3 DNA: TGTGCCAGCACCGAAGGGGGCACCAATTCACCCCTCCACTTT
CDR3 protein: CASTEGGTNSPLHF
J gene: TRBJ1-6
clone size: -
D gene: TRBD1
V gene: TRBV7-9

CDR3 DNA: TGTGCCAGCAGTTATCGCGCAGGGGGGGAGACCCAGTACTTC
CDR3 protein: CASSYRAGGETQYF
J gene: TRBJ2-5
clone size: few
D gene: -
V gene: TRBV6-6

CDR3 DNA: TGTGCCAGCAGTCAGGACAGGGTGAACACTGAAGCTTTCTTT
CDR3 protein: CASSQDRVNTEAFF
J gene: TRBJ1-1
clone size: -
D gene: TRBD1
V gene: TRBV6-4

CDR3 DNA: TGTGCCAGCAGTCGCCCGGGACTAGCGGGAGTTTCTAATGAGCAGTTCTTC
CDR3 protein: CASSRPGLAGVSNEQFF
J gene: TRBJ2-1
clone size: once
D gene: TRBD2
V gene: TRBV7-9

CDR3 DNA: TGTGCCAGTAGTCCCAGGGGTGGGTTTCCTCAAGGGCTAAATAGCAATCAGCCCCAGCATTTT
CDR3 protein: CASSPRGGFPQGLNSNQPQHF
J gene: TRBJ1-5
clone size: -
D gene: -
V gene: TRBV19

CDR3 DNA: TGCGCCAGCAGCCTCGGGTCCACGGATCAGCCCCAGCATTTT
CDR3 protein: CASSLGSTDQPQHF
J gene: TRBJ1-5
clone size: once
D gene: -
V gene: TRBV5-1

CDR3 DNA: TGCGCCAGCAGTGAGTCCGGCAGGATCTATGGCTACACCTTC
CDR3 protein: CASSESGRIYGYTF
J gene: TRBJ1-2
clone size: -
D gene: -
V gene: TRBV10-2

CDR3 DNA: TGTGCCAGCAGCTTACGGGAGGGCGAGACAGATACGCAGTATTTT
CDR3 protein: CASSLREGETDTQYF
J gene: TRBJ2-3
clone size: -
D gene: TRBD2
V gene: TRBV11-1

CDR3 DNA: TGTGCCAGCAGCTTAGACACCGTGAACACTGAAGCTTTCTTT
CDR3 protein: CASSLDTVNTEAFF
J gene: TRBJ1-1
clone size: -
D gene: -
V gene: TRBV5-6

CDR3 DNA: TGCGCCAGTAGACTGACAGACACCTCCTACGAGCAGTACTTC
CDR3 protein: CASRLTDTSYEQYF
J gene: TRBJ2-7
clone size: -
D gene: -
V gene: TRBV5-1

CDR3 DNA: TGCGCCAGCAGCCAGGACGGACTAAGCAATCAGCCCCAGCATTTT
CDR3 protein: CASSQDGLSNQPQHF
J gene: TRBJ1-5
clone size: few
D gene: -
V gene: TRBV5-1

CDR3 DNA: TGCGCCAGCAGCCAAGAAACTAGCGGGATTAACGAGCAGTACTTC
CDR3 protein: CASSQETSGINEQYF
J gene: TRBJ2-7
clone size: -
D gene: TRBD2
V gene: TRBV4-3

CDR3 DNA: TGTGCCAGCAGTTTTAGGCAGGGTCCTTACGAGCAGTACTTC
CDR3 protein: CASSFRQGPYEQYF
J gene: TRBJ2-7
clone size: -
D gene: -
V gene: TRBV27